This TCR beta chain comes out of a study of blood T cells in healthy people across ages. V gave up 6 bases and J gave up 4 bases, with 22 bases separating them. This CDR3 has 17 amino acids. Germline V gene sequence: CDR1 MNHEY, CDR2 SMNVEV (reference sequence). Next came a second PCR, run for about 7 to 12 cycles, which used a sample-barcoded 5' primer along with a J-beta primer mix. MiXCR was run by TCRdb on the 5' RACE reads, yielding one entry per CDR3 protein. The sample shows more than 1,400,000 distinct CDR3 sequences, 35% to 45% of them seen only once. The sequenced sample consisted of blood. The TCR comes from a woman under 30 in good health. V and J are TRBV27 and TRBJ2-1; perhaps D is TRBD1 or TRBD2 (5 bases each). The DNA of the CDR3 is TGTGCCAGCAGCCTCCTACCCGGGACGGCTGGGTACAATGAGCAGTTCTTC. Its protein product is CASSLLPGTAGYNEQFF.